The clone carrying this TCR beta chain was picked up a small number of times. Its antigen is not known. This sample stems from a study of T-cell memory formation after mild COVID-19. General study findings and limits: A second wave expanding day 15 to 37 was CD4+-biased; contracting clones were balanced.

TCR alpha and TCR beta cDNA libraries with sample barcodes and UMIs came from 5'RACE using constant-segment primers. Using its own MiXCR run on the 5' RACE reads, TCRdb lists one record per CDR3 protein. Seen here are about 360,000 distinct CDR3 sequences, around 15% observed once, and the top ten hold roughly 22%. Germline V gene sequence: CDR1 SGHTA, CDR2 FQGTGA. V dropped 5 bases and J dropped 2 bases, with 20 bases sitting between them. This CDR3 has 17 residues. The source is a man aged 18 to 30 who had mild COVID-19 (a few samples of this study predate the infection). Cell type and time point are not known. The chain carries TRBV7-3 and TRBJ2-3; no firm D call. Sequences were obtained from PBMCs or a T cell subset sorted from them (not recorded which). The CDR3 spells CASSRSLSRSSTDTQYF. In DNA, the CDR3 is TGTGCCAGCAGCCGTAGTCTCAGCCGTTCCTCCACAGATACGCAGTATTTT. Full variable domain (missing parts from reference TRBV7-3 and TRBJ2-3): GAGVSQTPSNKVTEKGKYVELRCDPISGHTALYWYRQSLGQGPEFLIYFQGTGAADDSGLPNDRFFAVRPEGSVSTLKIQRTERGDSAVYLCASSRSLSRSSTDTQYFGPGTRLTVL.